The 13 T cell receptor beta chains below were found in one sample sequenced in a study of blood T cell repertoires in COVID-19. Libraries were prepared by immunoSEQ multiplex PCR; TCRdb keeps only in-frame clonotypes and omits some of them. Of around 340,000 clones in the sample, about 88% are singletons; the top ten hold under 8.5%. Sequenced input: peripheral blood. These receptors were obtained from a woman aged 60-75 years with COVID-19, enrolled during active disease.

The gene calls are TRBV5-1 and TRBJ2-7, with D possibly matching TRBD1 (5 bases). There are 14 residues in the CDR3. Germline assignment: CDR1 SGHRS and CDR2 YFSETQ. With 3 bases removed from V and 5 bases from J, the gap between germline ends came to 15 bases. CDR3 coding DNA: TGCGCCAGCAGCTCAGGGTTGCCCCTCCACGAGCAGTACTTC. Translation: CASSSGLPLHEQYF.

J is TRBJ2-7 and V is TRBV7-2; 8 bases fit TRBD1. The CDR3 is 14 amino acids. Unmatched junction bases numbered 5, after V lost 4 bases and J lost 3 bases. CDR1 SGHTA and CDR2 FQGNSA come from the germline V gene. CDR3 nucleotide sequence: TGTGCCAGCAGCTGGGCAGGGGGCGACTACGAGCAGTACTTC. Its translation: CASSWAGGDYEQYF.

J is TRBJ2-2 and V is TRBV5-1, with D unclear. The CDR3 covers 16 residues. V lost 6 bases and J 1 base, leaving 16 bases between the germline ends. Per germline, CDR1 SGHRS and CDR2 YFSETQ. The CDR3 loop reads CASNYRERGNTGELFF. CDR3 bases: TGCGCCAGCAACTATAGAGAACGCGGGAACACCGGGGAGCTGTTTTTT.

CDR3 nucleotides: TGTGCCAGTAAGCAGGGCCCTTCACCCCTCCACTTT. Translating it yields CASKQGPSPLHF. The chain employs TRBV19 and TRBJ1-6; D may be TRBD1 (5 bases). V was cut by 7 bases and J by 9 bases, with 10 bases left in between. CDR3 length: 12 residues. Germline V CDR1 and CDR2: LNHDA, SQIVND (reference sequence).

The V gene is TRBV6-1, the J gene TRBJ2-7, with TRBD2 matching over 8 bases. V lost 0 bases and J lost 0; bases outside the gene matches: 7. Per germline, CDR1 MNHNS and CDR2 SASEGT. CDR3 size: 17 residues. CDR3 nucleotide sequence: TGTGCCAGCAGTGAAGCTTTGAAGCGGGGGAGCTCCTACGAGCAGTACTTC. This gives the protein CASSEALKRGSSYEQYF.

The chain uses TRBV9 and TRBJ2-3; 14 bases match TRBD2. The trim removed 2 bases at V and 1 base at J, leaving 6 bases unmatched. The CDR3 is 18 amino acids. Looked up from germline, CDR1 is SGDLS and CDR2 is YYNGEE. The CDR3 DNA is TGTGCCAGCAGCGTCGGACTAGCGGGGGGCCTTGGCACAGATACGCAGTATTTT. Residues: CASSVGLAGGLGTDTQYF.

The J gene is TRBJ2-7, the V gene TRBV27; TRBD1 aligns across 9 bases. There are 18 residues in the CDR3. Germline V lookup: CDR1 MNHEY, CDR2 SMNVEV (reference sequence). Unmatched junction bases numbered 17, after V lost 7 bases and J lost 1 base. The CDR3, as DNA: TGTGCCAGCACCTCCTCCCGGGGACAGGGTACCGCGTCCTACGAGCAGTACTTC. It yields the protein CASTSSRGQGTASYEQYF.

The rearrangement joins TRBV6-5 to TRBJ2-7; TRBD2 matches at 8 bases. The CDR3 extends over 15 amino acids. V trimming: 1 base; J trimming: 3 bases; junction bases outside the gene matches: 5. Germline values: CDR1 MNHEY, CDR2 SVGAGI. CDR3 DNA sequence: TGTGCCAGCAGTTACTATAGCGGGGCAAGCTACGAGCAGTACTTC. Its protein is CASSYYSGASYEQYF.

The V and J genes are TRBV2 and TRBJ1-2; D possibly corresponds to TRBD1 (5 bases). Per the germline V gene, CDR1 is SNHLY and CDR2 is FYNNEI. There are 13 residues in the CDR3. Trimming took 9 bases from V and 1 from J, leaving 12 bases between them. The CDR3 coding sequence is TGTGCCAGTTCGCAGGGAGGTAACTATGGCTACACCTTC. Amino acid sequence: CASSQGGNYGYTF.

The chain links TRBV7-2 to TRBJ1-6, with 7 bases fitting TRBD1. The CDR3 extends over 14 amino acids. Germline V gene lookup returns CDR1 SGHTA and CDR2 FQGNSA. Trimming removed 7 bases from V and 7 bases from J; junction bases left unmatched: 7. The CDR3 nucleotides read TGTGCCAGCAAGCGACCGGGACAGAATTCACCCCTCCACTTT. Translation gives CASKRPGQNSPLHF.

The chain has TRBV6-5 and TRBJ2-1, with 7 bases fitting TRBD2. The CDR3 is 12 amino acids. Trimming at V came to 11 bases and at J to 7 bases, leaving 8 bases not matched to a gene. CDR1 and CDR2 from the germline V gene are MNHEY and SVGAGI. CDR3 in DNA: TGTGCCGCGGCGGGGGTATCGAATGAGCAGTTCTTC. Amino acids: CAAAGVSNEQFF.

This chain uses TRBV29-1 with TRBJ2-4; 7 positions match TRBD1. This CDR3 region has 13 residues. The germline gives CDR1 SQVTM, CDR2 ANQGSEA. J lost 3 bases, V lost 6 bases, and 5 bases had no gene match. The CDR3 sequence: CSVTGQVKNIQYF. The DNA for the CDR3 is TGCAGCGTAACCGGACAGGTCAAAAACATTCAGTACTTC.

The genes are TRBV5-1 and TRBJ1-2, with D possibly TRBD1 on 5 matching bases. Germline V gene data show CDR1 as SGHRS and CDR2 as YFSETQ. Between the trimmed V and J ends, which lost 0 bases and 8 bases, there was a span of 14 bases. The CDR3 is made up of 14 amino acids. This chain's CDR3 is CASSLAPGIGGYTF. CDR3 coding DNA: TGCGCCAGCAGCTTGGCGCCAGGGATAGGGGGCTACACCTTC.